The clone carrying this T cell receptor beta chain showed up just once. Its antigen is unknown. Excluded were patients having autoimmune disease history or systemic immunosuppression. Profiled with immunoSEQ multiplex PCR; TCRdb holds only in-frame clones, not every one. The sample shows over 35,000 clones, 85% to 90% of them seen only once. The record originates from a study of OX40 agonist ivuxolimab in advanced cancers. For the study at large: The patients received agonistic anti-OX40 (CD134) antibody ivuxolimab. Each patient was given ivuxolimab into a vein every 2 weeks, at 0.01 to 10 mg/kg. General observations from the study: In general, CD8+ T cells held more expanded clones than CD4+ did, on average.

This sample comprised CD4+ or CD8+ T cells sorted from blood, obtained in a trial of the OX40 agonist ivuxolimab. The sequence was collected from an adult with an advanced solid tumor such as melanoma, head and neck, liver or kidney cancer.

The CDR3 region is CASSLSPAHPPTDTQYF. CDR3 nucleotides: TGTGCCAGCAGTTTAAGCCCCGCCCACCCACCGACAGATACGCAGTATTTT. The chain joins TRBV27 to TRBJ2-3; D is uncertain. CDR3 length: 17 residues. The germline V and J ends were trimmed by 2 bases and 3 bases, with 18 bases remaining between them. Germline loops: CDR1 MNHEY, CDR2 SMNVEV (reference sequence).